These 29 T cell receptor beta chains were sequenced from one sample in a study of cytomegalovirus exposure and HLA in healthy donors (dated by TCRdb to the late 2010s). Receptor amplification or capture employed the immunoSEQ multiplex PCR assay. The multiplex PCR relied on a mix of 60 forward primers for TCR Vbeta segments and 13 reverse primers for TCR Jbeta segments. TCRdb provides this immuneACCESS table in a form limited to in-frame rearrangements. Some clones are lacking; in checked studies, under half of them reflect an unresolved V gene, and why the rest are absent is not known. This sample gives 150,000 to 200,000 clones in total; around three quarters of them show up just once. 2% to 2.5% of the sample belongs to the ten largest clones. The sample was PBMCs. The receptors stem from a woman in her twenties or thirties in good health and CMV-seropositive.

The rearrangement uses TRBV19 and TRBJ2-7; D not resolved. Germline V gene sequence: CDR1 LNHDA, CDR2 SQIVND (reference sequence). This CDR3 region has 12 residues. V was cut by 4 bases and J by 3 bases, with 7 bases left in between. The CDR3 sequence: CASSKADYEQYF. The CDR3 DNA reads TGTGCCAGTAGTAAAGCTGACTACGAGCAGTACTTC.

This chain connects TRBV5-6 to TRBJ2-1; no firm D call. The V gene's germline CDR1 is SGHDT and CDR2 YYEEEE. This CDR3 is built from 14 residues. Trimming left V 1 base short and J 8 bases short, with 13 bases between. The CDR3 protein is CASSLYHQRDEQFF. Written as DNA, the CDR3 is TGTGCCAGCAGCTTGTATCATCAGCGAGATGAGCAGTTCTTC.

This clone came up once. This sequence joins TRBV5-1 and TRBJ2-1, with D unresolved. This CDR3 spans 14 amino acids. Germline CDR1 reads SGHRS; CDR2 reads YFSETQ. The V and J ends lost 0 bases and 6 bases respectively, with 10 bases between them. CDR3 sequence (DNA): TGCGCCAGCAGCTTGGTTTCCGGGTTCAATGAGCAGTTCTTC. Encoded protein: CASSLVSGFNEQFF. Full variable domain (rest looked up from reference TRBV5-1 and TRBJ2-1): KAGVTQTPRYLIKTRGQQVTLSCSPISGHRSVSWYQQTPGQGLQFLFEYFSETQRNKGNFPGRFSGRQFSNSRSEMNVSTLELGDSALYLCASSLVSGFNEQFFGPGTRLTVL.

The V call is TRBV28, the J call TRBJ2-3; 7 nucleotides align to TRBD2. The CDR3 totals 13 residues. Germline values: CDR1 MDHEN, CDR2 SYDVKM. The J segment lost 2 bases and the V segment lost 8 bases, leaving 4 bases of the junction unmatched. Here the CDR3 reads CASQGGDTDTQYF. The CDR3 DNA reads TGTGCCAGCCAGGGAGGGGACACAGATACGCAGTATTTT.

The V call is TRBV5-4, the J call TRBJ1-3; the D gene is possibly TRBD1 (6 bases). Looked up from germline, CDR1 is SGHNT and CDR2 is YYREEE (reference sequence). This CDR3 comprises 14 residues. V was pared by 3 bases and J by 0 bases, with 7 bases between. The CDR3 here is CASSSDSSGNTIYF. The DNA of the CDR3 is TGTGCCAGCAGCTCGGACAGCTCTGGAAACACCATATATTTT.

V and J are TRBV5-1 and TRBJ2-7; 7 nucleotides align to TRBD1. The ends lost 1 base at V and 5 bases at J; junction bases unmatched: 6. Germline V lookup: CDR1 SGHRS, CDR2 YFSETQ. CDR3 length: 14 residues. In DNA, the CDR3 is TGCGCCAGCAGCTTGCGACAGGGTTGGCACGAGCAGTACTTC. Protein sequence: CASSLRQGWHEQYF. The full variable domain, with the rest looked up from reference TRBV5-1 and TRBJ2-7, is KAGVTQTPRYLIKTRGQQVTLSCSPISGHRSVSWYQQTPGQGLQFLFEYFSETQRNKGNFPGRFSGRQFSNSRSEMNVSTLELGDSALYLCASSLRQGWHEQYFGPGTRLTVT.

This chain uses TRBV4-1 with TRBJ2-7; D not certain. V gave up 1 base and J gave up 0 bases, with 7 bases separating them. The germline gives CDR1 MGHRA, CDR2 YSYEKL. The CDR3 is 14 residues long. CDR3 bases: TGCGCCAGCAGCCAAGGTCAGTTCTCCTACGAGCAGTACTTC. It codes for CASSQGQFSYEQYF.

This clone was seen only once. Here the CDR3 DNA reads TGTGCCAGCAGTGTGGGGGGTCCACTTTTGACCTACAATGAGCAGTTCTTC. Amino acids: CASSVGGPLLTYNEQFF. The V gene is TRBV28, the J gene TRBJ2-1, with D perhaps matching TRBD2 (6 bases). Per the germline V gene, CDR1 is MDHEN and CDR2 is SYDVKM. V was pared by 5 bases and J by 2 bases, with 19 bases between. This CDR3 has 17 residues.

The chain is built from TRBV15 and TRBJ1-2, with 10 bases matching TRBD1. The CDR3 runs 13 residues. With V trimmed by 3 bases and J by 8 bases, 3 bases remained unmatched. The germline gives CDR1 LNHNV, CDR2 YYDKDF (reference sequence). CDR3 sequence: CATSRGTGDGYTF. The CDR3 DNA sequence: TGTGCCACCAGCAGGGGGACAGGGGACGGCTACACCTTC.

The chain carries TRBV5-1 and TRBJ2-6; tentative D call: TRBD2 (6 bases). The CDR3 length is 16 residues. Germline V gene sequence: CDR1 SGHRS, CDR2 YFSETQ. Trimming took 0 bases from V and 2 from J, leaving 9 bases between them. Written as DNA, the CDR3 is TGCGCCAGCAGCTTGGCCGGCGGGGCTGGGGCCAACGTCCTGACTTTC. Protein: CASSLAGGAGANVLTF.

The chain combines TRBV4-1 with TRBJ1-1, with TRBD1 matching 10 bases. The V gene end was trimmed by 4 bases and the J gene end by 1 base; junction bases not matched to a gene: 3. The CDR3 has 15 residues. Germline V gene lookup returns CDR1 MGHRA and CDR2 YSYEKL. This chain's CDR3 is CASSPWDRGNTEAFF. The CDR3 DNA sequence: TGCGCCAGCAGCCCCTGGGACAGGGGGAACACTGAAGCTTTCTTT.

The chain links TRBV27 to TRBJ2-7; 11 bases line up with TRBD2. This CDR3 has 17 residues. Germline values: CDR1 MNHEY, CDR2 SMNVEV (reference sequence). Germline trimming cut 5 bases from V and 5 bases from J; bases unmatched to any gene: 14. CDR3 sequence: CASSTPSTSGRVDEQYF. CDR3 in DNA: TGTGCCAGCAGTACTCCGTCCACTAGCGGGAGAGTGGACGAGCAGTACTTC.

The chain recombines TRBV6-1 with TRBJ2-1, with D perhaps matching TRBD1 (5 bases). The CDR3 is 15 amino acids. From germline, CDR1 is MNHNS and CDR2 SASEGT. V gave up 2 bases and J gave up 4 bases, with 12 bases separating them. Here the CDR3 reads CASSEMVGPYNEQFF. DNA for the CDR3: TGTGCCAGCAGTGAAATGGTGGGGCCTTACAATGAGCAGTTCTTC.

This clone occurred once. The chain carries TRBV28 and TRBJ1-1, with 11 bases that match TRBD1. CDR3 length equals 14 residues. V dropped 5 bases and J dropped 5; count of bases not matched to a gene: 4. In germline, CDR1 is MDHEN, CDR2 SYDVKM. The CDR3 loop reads CASSPDRGLTEAFF. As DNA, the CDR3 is TGTGCCAGCAGTCCGGACAGGGGGCTTACTGAAGCTTTCTTT. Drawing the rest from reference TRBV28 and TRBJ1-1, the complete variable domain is DVKVTQSSRYLVKRTGEKVFLECVQDMDHENMFWYRQDPGLGLRLIYFSYDVKMKEKGDIPEGYSVSREKKERFSLILESASTNQTSMYLCASSPDRGLTEAFFGQGTRLTVV.

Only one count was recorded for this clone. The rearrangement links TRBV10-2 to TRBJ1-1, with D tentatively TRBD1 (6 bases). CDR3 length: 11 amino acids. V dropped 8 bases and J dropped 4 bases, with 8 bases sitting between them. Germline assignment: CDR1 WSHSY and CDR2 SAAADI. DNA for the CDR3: TGCGCCAGCCAAGGGGGCACTGAAGCTTTCTTT. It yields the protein CASQGGTEAFF.

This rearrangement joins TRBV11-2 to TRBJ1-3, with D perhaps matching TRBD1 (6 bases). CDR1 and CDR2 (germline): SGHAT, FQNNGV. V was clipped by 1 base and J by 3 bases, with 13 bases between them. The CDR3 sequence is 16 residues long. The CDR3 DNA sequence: TGTGCCAGCAGCTTAGTGGTCGGCAGGGGTGGAAACACCATATATTTT. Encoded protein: CASSLVVGRGGNTIYF.

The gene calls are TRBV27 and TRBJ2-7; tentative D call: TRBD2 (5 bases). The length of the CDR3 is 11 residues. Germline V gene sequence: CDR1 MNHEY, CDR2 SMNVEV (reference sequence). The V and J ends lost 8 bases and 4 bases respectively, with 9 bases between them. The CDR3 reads CASGLEYEQYF. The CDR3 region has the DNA TGTGCCAGCGGACTTGAATACGAGCAGTACTTC.

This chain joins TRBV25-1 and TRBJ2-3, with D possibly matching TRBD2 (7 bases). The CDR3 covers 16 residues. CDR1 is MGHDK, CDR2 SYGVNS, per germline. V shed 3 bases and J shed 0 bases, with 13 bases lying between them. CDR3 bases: TGTGCCAGCAGTGAGGGCGGGGGCGCTAGCACAGATACGCAGTATTTT. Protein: CASSEGGGASTDTQYF. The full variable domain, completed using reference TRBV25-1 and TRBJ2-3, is EADIYQTPRYLVIGTGKKITLECSQTMGHDKMYWYQQDPGMELHLIHYSYGVNSTEKGDLSSESTVSRIRTEHFPLTLESARPSHTSQYLCASSEGGGASTDTQYFGPGTRLTVL.

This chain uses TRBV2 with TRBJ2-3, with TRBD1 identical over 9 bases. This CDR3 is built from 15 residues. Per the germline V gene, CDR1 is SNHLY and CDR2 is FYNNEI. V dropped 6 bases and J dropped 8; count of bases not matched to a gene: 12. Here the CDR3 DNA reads TGTGCCAGCAGCTTAACAGGGGGCCTGGGTGTTACGCAGTATTTT. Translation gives CASSLTGGLGVTQYF.

For the CDR3, the DNA is TGTGCCAGCAGTACTAAATTACTAGCGGGGGGCACCGGGGAAGAGACCCAGTACTTC. Residues: CASSTKLLAGGTGEETQYF. The chain couples TRBV28 to TRBJ2-5; TRBD2 matches 12 bases. Unmatched junction bases numbered 16, after V lost 5 bases and J lost 3 bases. Germline V gene data show CDR1 as MDHEN and CDR2 as SYDVKM. There are 19 residues in the CDR3.

DNA for the CDR3: TGTGCCAGCAGTTTCTTGGCGGGAGATCGGGAGACCCAGTACTTC. Its translation: CASSFLAGDRETQYF. The chain carries TRBV27 and TRBJ2-5; 7 bases are a match to TRBD2. The CDR3 extends over 15 amino acids. Per the germline V gene, CDR1 is MNHEY and CDR2 is SMNVEV (reference sequence). Trimming took 3 bases from V and 5 from J; bases not matched to a gene: 9.

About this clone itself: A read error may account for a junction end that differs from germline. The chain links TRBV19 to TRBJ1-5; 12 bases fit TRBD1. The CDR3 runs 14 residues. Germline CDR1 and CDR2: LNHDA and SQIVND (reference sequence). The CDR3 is CASAGTGGNQPQHF. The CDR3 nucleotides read TGTGCCAGTGCCGGGACAGGGGGCAACCAGCCCCAGCATTTT.

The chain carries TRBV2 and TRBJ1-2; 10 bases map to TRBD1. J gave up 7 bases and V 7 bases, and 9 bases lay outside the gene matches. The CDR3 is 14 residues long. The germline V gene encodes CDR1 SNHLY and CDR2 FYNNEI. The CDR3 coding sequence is TGTGCCAGCAACGGACAGGGGGTATCGATTGGCTACACCTTC. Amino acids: CASNGQGVSIGYTF.

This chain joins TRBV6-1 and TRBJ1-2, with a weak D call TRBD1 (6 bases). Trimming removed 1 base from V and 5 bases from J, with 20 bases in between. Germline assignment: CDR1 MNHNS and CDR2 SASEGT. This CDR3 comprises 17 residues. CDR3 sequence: CASSEGAGVHSGYGYTF. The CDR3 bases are TGTGCCAGCAGTGAAGGAGCAGGGGTCCACTCCGGTTATGGCTACACCTTC.

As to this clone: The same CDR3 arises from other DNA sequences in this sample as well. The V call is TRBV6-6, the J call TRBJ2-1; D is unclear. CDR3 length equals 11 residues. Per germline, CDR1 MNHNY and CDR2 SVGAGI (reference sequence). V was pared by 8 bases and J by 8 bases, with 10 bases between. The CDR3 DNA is TGTGCCAGCTCTCCTAGTGATGAGCAGTTCTTC. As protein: CASSPSDEQFF.

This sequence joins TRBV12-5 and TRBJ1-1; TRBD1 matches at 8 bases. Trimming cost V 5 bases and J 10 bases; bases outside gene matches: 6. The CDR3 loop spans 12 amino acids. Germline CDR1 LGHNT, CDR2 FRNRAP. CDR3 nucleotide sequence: TGTGCTAGTGGTAGGACAGGGATGAGAGCTTTCTTT. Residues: CASGRTGMRAFF.

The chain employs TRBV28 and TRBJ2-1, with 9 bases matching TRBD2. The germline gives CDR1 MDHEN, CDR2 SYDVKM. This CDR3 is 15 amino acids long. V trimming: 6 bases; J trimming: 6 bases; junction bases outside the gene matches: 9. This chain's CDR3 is CASRSPGLAINEQFF. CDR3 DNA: TGTGCCAGCAGGAGCCCGGGACTAGCAATCAATGAGCAGTTCTTC. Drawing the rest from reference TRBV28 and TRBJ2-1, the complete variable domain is DVKVTQSSRYLVKRTGEKVFLECVQDMDHENMFWYRQDPGLGLRLIYFSYDVKMKEKGDIPEGYSVSREKKERFSLILESASTNQTSMYLCASRSPGLAINEQFFGPGTRLTVL.

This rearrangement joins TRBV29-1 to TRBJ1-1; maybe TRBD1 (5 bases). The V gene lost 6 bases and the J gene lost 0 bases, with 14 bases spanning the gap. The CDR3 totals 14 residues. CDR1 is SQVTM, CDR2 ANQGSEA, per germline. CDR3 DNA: TGCAGCGTCCGGGACTCCTATTTGAACACTGAAGCTTTCTTT. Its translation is CSVRDSYLNTEAFF.

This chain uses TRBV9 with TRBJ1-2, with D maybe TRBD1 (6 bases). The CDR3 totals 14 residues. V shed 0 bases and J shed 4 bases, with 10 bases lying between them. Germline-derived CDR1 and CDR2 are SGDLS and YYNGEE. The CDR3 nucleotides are TGTGCCAGCAGCGTAGCGGACAGCCTCTATGGCTACACCTTC. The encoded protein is CASSVADSLYGYTF.